In its sample, the clone carrying this T cell receptor beta chain was seen a few times. The data were taken from a study of blood T cell repertoires in COVID-19. Study context: Samples taken during acute and convalescent COVID-19 were collected in the United States, Italy and Spain. The cDNA or gDNA used as material had been derived from T cells, B-cell-depleted T cells, or PBMCs.

V lost 10 bases, J lost 5 bases, and 14 bases lay in between. The CDR3 sequence is 12 residues long. The germline V gene encodes CDR1 ENHRY and CDR2 SYGVKD. Per the authors' pipeline: The authors estimated nucleated cell counts from reference gene primer amplification. Profiled with immunoSEQ multiplex PCR; TCRdb holds only in-frame clones, not every one. For V, J and clone size, that table is used; D and trimming come from the DNA. The table records approximately 240,000 clones, approximately 86% of them present only once. The chain links TRBV10-3 to TRBJ2-5; possible D gene TRBD2, 6 bases. The sequencing sample was made of peripheral blood. This clonotype was sampled from a woman of 80 years or more with active or convalescent COVID-19. CDR3 sequence: CATTDRGETQYF. In nucleotides, the CDR3 is TGTGCCACTACCGACCGGGGGGAGACCCAGTACTTC.